Following are 20 T cell receptor beta chains from one sample sequenced in a study of CD8+ T cells in alopecia areata. It was cDNA, reverse transcribed from extracted RNA, that served as the sequencing template. This table comes from immunoSEQ multiplex PCR, and its TCRdb copy is limited to in-frame clones, with some not included. The sample carries some 190,000 clones, around 66% recorded once. Described treatment: oral pan-JAK inhibitor, 5-10 mg twice daily. The sequencing used CD4+ T cells sorted from blood, collected around week 44, from a patient treated with tofacitinib. The source is a human donor with alopecia areata.

V and J are TRBV4-3 and TRBJ2-3; unclear D gene. Deletions cut 0 bases from V and 4 bases from J, with 11 bases between. The CDR3 has 15 amino acids. Germline CDR1 is LGHNA and CDR2 is YSLEER. For the CDR3, the DNA is TGCGCCAGCAGCCAAGATCGGGTGAAAGCAGATACGCAGTATTTT. It yields the protein CASSQDRVKADTQYF.

Notes on this clone: Other DNA variants within this sample encode the same CDR3. The chain joins TRBV4-3 to TRBJ2-3; D gene uncertain. CDR1 LGHNA and CDR2 YSLEER come from the germline V gene. The CDR3 has 15 amino acids. V shed 1 base and J shed 2 bases, with 10 bases lying between them. CDR3 amino acids: CASSQVGGDTDTQYF. CDR3 nucleotide sequence: TGCGCCAGCAGCCAAGTAGGTGGAGACACAGATACGCAGTATTTT.

This clone appeared a few times. The chain uses TRBV5-1 and TRBJ2-1; perhaps TRBD1 as D (5 bases). Trimming removed 4 bases from V and 6 bases from J, with 17 bases in between. The CDR3 runs to 15 residues. Per the germline V gene, CDR1 is SGHRS and CDR2 is YFSETQ. The DNA of the CDR3 is TGCGCCAGCAGCCTTCTAGGACCAGGGTCCAATGAGCAGTTCTTC. This codes for CASSLLGPGSNEQFF.

The chain joins TRBV10-3 to TRBJ2-3; tentative D call: TRBD1 (7 bases). Germline V gives CDR1 ENHRY, CDR2 SYGVKD. This CDR3 region has 12 residues. V gave up 9 bases and J gave up 5 bases, with 12 bases separating them. CDR3 sequence: CAIGQEGDTQYF. The CDR3 DNA sequence: TGTGCCATAGGACAGGAGGGAGATACGCAGTATTTT.

This clone was detected only a few times. The chain joins TRBV5-1 to TRBJ2-2; no clear D gene. Deletions cut 2 bases from V and 3 bases from J, with 8 bases between. The CDR3 is made up of 14 amino acids. Germline V gene data show CDR1 as SGHRS and CDR2 as YFSETQ. As DNA, the CDR3 is TGCGCCAGCAGCTTCCCGAAAGACACCGGGGAGCTGTTTTTT. Its protein product is CASSFPKDTGELFF. The full variable domain, its missing parts supplied by reference TRBV5-1 and TRBJ2-2, is KAGVTQTPRYLIKTRGQQVTLSCSPISGHRSVSWYQQTPGQGLQFLFEYFSETQRNKGNFPGRFSGRQFSNSRSEMNVSTLELGDSALYLCASSFPKDTGELFFGEGSRLTVL.

This clone was detected a few times. J is TRBJ2-7 and V is TRBV30; 9 bases align to TRBD1. Germline V lookup: CDR1 GTSNPN, CDR2 SVGIG (reference sequence). CDR3 length equals 14 residues. Trimming cost V 3 bases and J 3 bases; bases outside gene matches: 6. The CDR3 reads CAWREAGQGYEQYF. The CDR3 bases are TGTGCCTGGAGAGAGGCGGGACAGGGCTACGAGCAGTACTTC.

The chain combines TRBV2 with TRBJ1-2; a possible D gene is TRBD1 (5 bases). This CDR3 has 14 residues. The germline V gene has CDR1 SNHLY and CDR2 FYNNEI. The V end lost 6 bases, the J end lost 7 bases, and 18 bases lay between the germline ends. In nucleotides, the CDR3 is TGTGCCAGCAGGAGGGACGGCCGAAGTCGTGGCTACACCTTC. Its protein product is CASRRDGRSRGYTF. Complete variable domain (other parts from reference TRBV2 and TRBJ1-2): EPEVTQTPSHQVTQMGQEVILRCVPISNHLYFYWYRQILGQKVEFLVSFYNNEISEKSEIFDDQFSVERPDGSNFTLKIRSTKLEDSAMYFCASRRDGRSRGYTFGSGTRLTVV.

V gene TRBV5-4 combines with J gene TRBJ1-5, with a possible D match to TRBD1 (6 bases). The length of the CDR3 is 15 residues. Trimming cost V 4 bases and J 1 base, with 12 bases left between them. Germline V lookup: CDR1 SGHNT, CDR2 YYREEE (reference sequence). The CDR3 sequence: CASSPEGGSNQPQHF. The CDR3 DNA sequence: TGTGCCAGCAGCCCCGAGGGGGGAAGCAATCAGCCCCAGCATTTT.

The CDR3 region is CASQGSGYNEQFF. The CDR3 DNA follows: TGTGCCAGCCAGGGATCGGGCTACAATGAGCAGTTCTTC. The genes are TRBV2 and TRBJ2-1; D perhaps matches TRBD1 (5 bases). There are 13 residues in the CDR3. V lost 8 bases, J lost 3 bases, and 11 bases lay in between. Germline V gene lookup returns CDR1 SNHLY and CDR2 FYNNEI.

The chain joins TRBV29-1 to TRBJ2-1, with D possibly TRBD1 on 9 matching bases. This CDR3 has 14 amino acids. CDR1 is SQVTM, CDR2 ANQGSEA, per germline. V was clipped by 6 bases and J by 5 bases, with 17 bases between them. CDR3 sequence: CSVGGGQGNNEQFF. The DNA for the CDR3 is TGCAGCGTCGGGGGGGGACAGGGTAACAATGAGCAGTTCTTC.

CDR3 coding DNA: TGTGCCAGCTCACCATCTCGGAGGCAAGAGACCCAGTACTTC. Translating gives CASSPSRRQETQYF. This chain links TRBV18 with TRBJ2-5, with D maybe TRBD2 (5 bases). This CDR3 contains 14 residues. V lost 2 bases to trimming and J lost 2 bases, with 9 bases between them. In germline, CDR1 is KGHSH, CDR2 LQKENI.

The genes are TRBV7-7 and TRBJ2-3; tentatively, D is TRBD1 or TRBD2 (5 bases each). Germline CDR1 is SSHAT and CDR2 is FNYEAQ (reference sequence). The CDR3 is 13 amino acids. V lost 3 bases to trimming and J lost 5 bases, with 9 bases between them. The CDR3 region is CASSFGGLDTQYF. DNA for the CDR3: TGTGCCAGCAGCTTTGGGGGATTAGATACGCAGTATTTT.

This clone was detected a few times. The rearrangement uses TRBV29-1 and TRBJ1-1, with D perhaps matching TRBD1 (6 bases). Per the germline V gene, CDR1 is SQVTM and CDR2 is ANQGSEA. The CDR3 covers 10 residues. V shed 5 bases and J shed 11 bases, with 12 bases lying between them. CDR3: CSVLTGQAFF. The DNA for the CDR3 is TGCAGCGTTCTGACAGGTCAGGCTTTCTTT.

The J gene is TRBJ1-6, the V gene TRBV2; D is undetermined. The V end was cut by 2 bases, the J end by 8 bases, with 7 bases between. This CDR3 region has 13 residues. Germline V lookup: CDR1 SNHLY, CDR2 FYNNEI. The CDR3 DNA sequence: TGTGCCAGCAGTGAATTGGCCGATTCACCCCTCCACTTT. Its protein is CASSELADSPLHF.

This clone came up many times. This chain uses TRBV5-4 with TRBJ2-3; D perhaps matches TRBD1 (6 bases). The V gene lost 4 bases and the J gene lost 5 bases, with 17 bases spanning the gap. This CDR3 comprises 15 residues. CDR1 and CDR2 from the germline V gene are SGHNT and YYREEE (reference sequence). The CDR3 sequence: CASSDRDMVKDTQYF. CDR3 bases: TGTGCCAGCAGCGACCGGGACATGGTCAAAGATACGCAGTATTTT.

This clone appeared many times. This same CDR3 is encoded by further DNA sequences in the sample. Here the CDR3 reads CASSQGVWTEAFF. The CDR3 DNA sequence: TGTGCCAGCAGCCAAGGGGTTTGGACCGAAGCTTTCTTT. V is TRBV14 and J is TRBJ1-1; D gene uncertain. This CDR3 has 13 amino acids. Germline CDR1 is SGHDN and CDR2 is FVKESK. The V end lost 1 base, the J end lost 8 bases, and 11 bases lay between the germline ends.

The chain joins TRBV7-2 to TRBJ1-6; no reliable D call. Trimming stripped 6 bases from V and 6 bases from J, with 6 bases between. The CDR3 covers 12 residues. Germline V gives CDR1 SGHTA, CDR2 FQGNSA. CDR3 sequence reads: CASRMSNSPLHF. Here the CDR3 DNA reads TGTGCCAGCAGAATGAGTAATTCACCCCTCCACTTT.

Notes on this clone: The junction shows a germline mismatch at one end, possibly a read error. V is TRBV7-2 and J is TRBJ1-2, with no clear D. The CDR3 loop spans 14 amino acids. Germline CDR1 SGHTA, CDR2 FQGNSA. DNA of the CDR3: TGCGCCAGCAGCCAAGTAATGACCCTCTATGGCTACACCTTC. Translated: CASSQVMTLYGYTF.

The chain links TRBV7-9 to TRBJ2-7; TRBD1 matches at 7 bases. The CDR3 runs to 14 residues. After removal of 5 bases from V and 10 bases from J, the junction contained 14 bases not matched to a gene. From germline, CDR1 is SEHNR and CDR2 FQNEAQ (reference sequence). The CDR3 reads CASSMEDRSLGQYF. For the CDR3, the DNA is TGTGCCAGCAGCATGGAGGACAGGAGCCTGGGACAGTACTTC.

The rearrangement links TRBV29-1 to TRBJ2-1, with D perhaps given as TRBD1 or TRBD2 (7 bases each). The ends were cut back, 7 bases at V and 7 bases at J, with 23 bases in the middle. Germline CDR1 is SQVTM and CDR2 is ANQGSEA. CDR3 length equals 15 residues. The CDR3 reads CSALQGRALQNEQFF. CDR3 DNA: TGCAGCGCCCTACAGGGGAGGGCCTTACAAAATGAGCAGTTCTTC.